These 20 T cell receptor beta chains were sequenced from one sample in a study of identical twins. TCRdb reprocessed the 5' RACE reads via MiXCR and lists one record per CDR3 protein. The sample has some 1,700,000 distinct CDR3 sequences; more than 30% are singletons. Sequenced material: cord blood. The receptors were sampled from a newborn girl in good health.

This sequence joins TRBV6-1 and TRBJ1-6; D might be TRBD1 (5 bases). Germline V CDR1 and CDR2: MNHNS, SASEGT. Trimming took off 7 bases at V and 9 bases at J, with 19 bases between the two ends. This CDR3 comprises 15 residues. The CDR3 sequence: CASTASGARSSPLHF. The CDR3 coding sequence is TGTGCCAGCACTGCTTCCGGGGCCCGCAGTTCACCCCTCCACTTT.

The gene calls are TRBV7-2 and TRBJ1-1, with D unresolved. The CDR3 extends over 14 amino acids. V lost 7 bases and J 2 bases, leaving 14 bases between the germline ends. The germline V gene encodes CDR1 SGHTA and CDR2 FQGNSA. CDR3 sequence reads: CASTRASGNTEAFF. CDR3 DNA sequence: TGTGCCAGCACACGGGCGTCGGGAAACACTGAAGCTTTCTTT. Based on the CDR3 plus reference TRBV7-2 and TRBJ1-1, the full variable domain is GAGVSQSPSNKVTEKGKDVELRCDPISGHTALYWYRQSLGQGLEFLIYFQGNSAPDKSGLPSDRFSAERTGGSVSTLTIQRTQQEDSAVYLCASTRASGNTEAFFGQGTRLTVV.

The table lists this clonotype with a few counts. The chain links TRBV29-1 to TRBJ2-1; TRBD1 matches 7 bases. J gave up 10 bases and V 4 bases, and 7 bases lay outside the gene matches. Germline CDR1 is SQVTM and CDR2 is ANQGSEA. The CDR3 sequence is 12 residues long. Here the CDR3 reads CSVAGTGAEQFF. The CDR3 DNA is TGCAGCGTTGCCGGAACAGGGGCGGAGCAGTTCTTC.

Turning to this clonotype: A much more abundant neighbour one base away suggests this may be a read error. The V gene is TRBV28, the J gene TRBJ2-3; 10 bases line up with TRBD2. Trimming cost V 4 bases and J 2 bases; bases outside gene matches: 6. This CDR3 contains 16 residues. Looked up from germline, CDR1 is MDHEN and CDR2 is SYDVKM. Here the CDR3 DNA reads TGTGCCAGCAGTTCCTTACTAGCGGGACTCACAGATACGCAGTATTTT. Translating gives CASSSLLAGLTDTQYF.

This clonotype came up a few times. V usage is TRBV3-1 and J usage is TRBJ2-7, with TRBD2 matching 8 bases. Germline V lookup: CDR1 LGHDT, CDR2 YNNKEL (reference sequence). This CDR3 contains 15 residues. Trimming cost V 4 bases and J 2 bases; bases outside gene matches: 7. CDR3 sequence: CASSLKLAGTYEQYF. The CDR3 DNA reads TGTGCCAGCAGCCTGAAGCTAGCGGGCACCTACGAGCAGTACTTC.

This clonotype came up many times. The V gene is TRBV20-1, the J gene TRBJ1-2; D gene ambiguous. Trimming took off 5 bases at V and 7 bases at J, with 2 bases between the two ends. CDR1 DFQATT and CDR2 SNEGSKA come from the germline V gene (reference sequence). The CDR3 has 8 residues. This chain's CDR3 is CSAPGYTF. The DNA for the CDR3 is TGCAGTGCTCCTGGCTACACCTTC.

Notes on this clonotype: Germline is not matched at one junction end, which may reflect a read error. The genes are TRBV12-3 or TRBV12-4 and TRBJ2-5, with 7 bases aligning to TRBD2. This CDR3 comprises 17 residues. The CDR3: CAGSFWRLAVDGETQYF. For the CDR3, the DNA is TGTGCCGGCAGTTTTTGGCGGCTAGCGGTCGATGGGGAGACCCAGTACTTC.

There are a few counts of this clonotype. J is TRBJ1-2 and V is TRBV7-9; TRBD1 matches 7 bases. Germline V gives CDR1 SEHNR, CDR2 FQNEAQ (reference sequence). This CDR3 region has 14 residues. The junction had 7 bases not matched to a gene; V was cut back by 4 bases and J by 5 bases. CDR3 amino acids: CASSWGDSAYGYTF. DNA of the CDR3: TGTGCCAGCAGCTGGGGGGACAGCGCATATGGCTACACCTTC. Using reference TRBV7-9 and TRBJ1-2 for the parts outside the CDR3, the full variable domain is DTGVSQNPRHKITKRGQNVTFRCDPISEHNRLYWYRQTLGQGPEFLTYFQNEAQLEKSRLLSDRFSAERPKGSFSTLEIQRTEQGDSAMYLCASSWGDSAYGYTFGSGTRLTVV.

The chain links TRBV6-5 to TRBJ2-7; D is uncertain. CDR3 length: 13 residues. V gave up 6 bases and J gave up 3 bases, with 12 bases separating them. The V gene's germline CDR1 is MNHEY and CDR2 SVGAGI. The CDR3 region has the DNA TGTGCCAGCAGACCCCACTCCTACTACGAGCAGTACTTC. Translation: CASRPHSYYEQYF.

The V call is TRBV20-1, the J call TRBJ2-3; 10 nucleotides line up with TRBD2. This CDR3 is built from 15 residues. Germline CDR1 reads DFQATT; CDR2 reads SNEGSKA (reference sequence). Losses at the gene ends were 6 bases for V and 3 bases for J; bases not matched to a gene: 9. CDR3 sequence (DNA): TGCAGTGCCGCTCCCACAGCGGGGGGGACAGATACGCAGTATTTT. Translating it yields CSAAPTAGGTDTQYF.

The chain couples TRBV27 to TRBJ2-7; D not resolved. V was shortened by 8 bases and J by 0 bases, with 5 bases between the two germline ends. This CDR3 spans 11 amino acids. CDR1 is MNHEY, CDR2 SMNVEV, per germline (reference sequence). The CDR3: CASQDSYEQYF. The CDR3, as DNA: TGTGCCAGCCAGGACTCCTACGAGCAGTACTTC.

This clonotype was seen only a few times. The chain recombines TRBV6-6 with TRBJ1-2; D ambiguous. V was trimmed by 2 bases and J by 4 bases, leaving 11 bases between them. The CDR3 spans 14 residues. The germline gives CDR1 MNHNY, CDR2 SVGAGI (reference sequence). This CDR3 is CASSYGLKVYGYTF. DNA for the CDR3: TGTGCCAGCAGTTACGGGTTAAAGGTCTATGGCTACACCTTC.

This clonotype was seen more than once but under ten times. This chain connects TRBV7-9 to TRBJ2-5, with 7 bases aligning to TRBD2. Germline assignment: CDR1 SEHNR and CDR2 FQNEAQ (reference sequence). There are 15 residues in the CDR3. V lost 3 bases, J lost 11 bases, and 15 bases stayed unmatched. CDR3 protein: CASSFLEGGRNEQYF. CDR3 sequence (DNA): TGTGCCAGCAGCTTTCTTGAGGGAGGGAGGAATGAGCAGTACTTC.

The chain combines TRBV5-1 with TRBJ2-1; TRBD1 agrees at 10 bases. The CDR3 is 16 residues long. With 3 bases clipped from V and 0 bases from J, the junction kept 3 bases outside the gene matches. Looked up from germline, CDR1 is SGHRS and CDR2 is YFSETQ. The CDR3 DNA sequence: TGCGCCAGCAGCTGGGGACAGGGGACCTCCTACAATGAGCAGTTCTTC. Translated: CASSWGQGTSYNEQFF.

This clonotype was seen a handful of times. This chain joins TRBV20-1 and TRBJ2-2; no reliable D call. Germline V gene sequence: CDR1 DFQATT, CDR2 SNEGSKA (reference sequence). The V gene lost 0 bases and the J gene lost 6 bases, with 11 bases spanning the gap. This CDR3 region has 14 residues. CDR3 region: CSARDSSFSGELFF. CDR3 nucleotides: TGCAGTGCTAGAGATTCGAGTTTCTCCGGGGAGCTGTTTTTT.

In this sample, this clonotype turned up a few times. The rearrangement joins TRBV20-1 to TRBJ1-2, with a weak D call TRBD1 (5 bases). With 0 bases removed from V and 6 bases from J, the gap between germline ends came to 8 bases. This CDR3 has 12 residues. Germline V gives CDR1 DFQATT, CDR2 SNEGSKA (reference sequence). The CDR3 coding sequence is TGCAGTGCTAGAGACAGGGATCATGGCTACACCTTC. Amino acids: CSARDRDHGYTF.

The gene calls are TRBV5-6 and TRBJ1-1; maybe TRBD1 (5 bases). Germline V lookup: CDR1 SGHDT, CDR2 YYEEEE. The CDR3 is 15 residues long. V shed 5 bases and J shed 1 base, with 15 bases lying between them. CDR3 sequence: CASRCLTGTNTEAFF. In DNA, the CDR3 is TGTGCCAGCAGGTGCCTAACCGGGACGAACACTGAAGCTTTCTTT.

The genes are TRBV24-1 and TRBJ2-5, with TRBD1 matching 7 bases. The CDR3 sequence is 14 residues long. Germline V gene lookup returns CDR1 KGHDR and CDR2 SFDVKD. J was trimmed by 3 bases and V by 3 bases; bases with no gene match: 3. DNA for the CDR3: TGTGCCACCAGTGATCCTACAGGGGAAGAGACCCAGTACTTC. Translating gives CATSDPTGEETQYF.

The rearrangement uses TRBV18 and TRBJ2-6; 7 positions match TRBD1. The CDR3 is made up of 18 amino acids. With 2 bases clipped from V and 2 bases from J, the junction kept 9 bases outside the gene matches. The V gene's germline CDR1 is KGHSH and CDR2 LQKENI. For the CDR3, the DNA is TGTGCCAGCTCACCAGTGACAGGGAGTATCCCTGGGGCCAACGTCCTGACTTTC. Encoded protein: CASSPVTGSIPGANVLTF.

This clonotype was counted a few times. The J gene is TRBJ1-2, the V gene TRBV24-1, with D possibly being TRBD1 (5 bases). CDR1 KGHDR and CDR2 SFDVKD come from the germline V gene. The CDR3 sequence is 16 residues long. V dropped 3 bases and J dropped 0 bases, with 13 bases sitting between them. The CDR3 is CATSDPIGGANYGYTF. In DNA form, the CDR3 reads TGTGCCACCAGTGATCCGATCGGGGGGGCTAACTATGGCTACACCTTC.